This TCR beta chain was documented in a study of cytomegalovirus exposure and HLA in healthy donors. 13 Jbeta primers and 60 Vbeta primers were used for the PCR. Repertoires were generated with immunoSEQ multiplex PCR, while TCRdb's copy carries only in-frame clones and drops some. Of about 160,000 clones in the sample, 79% are singletons; the top ten hold 6% to 6.5%. Deletions cut 10 bases from V and 1 base from J, with 16 bases between. The CDR3 contains 14 residues. Germline values: CDR1 MDHEN, CDR2 SYDVKM. This chain uses TRBV28 with TRBJ1-1; no firm D call. Input material: PBMCs. The source of this sequence is a man between 50 and 59 years old in good health and CMV-seropositive. DNA for the CDR3: TGTGCCATCCGCTCCCCGGGGTGGAACACTGAAGCTTTCTTT. Protein sequence: CAIRSPGWNTEAFF.